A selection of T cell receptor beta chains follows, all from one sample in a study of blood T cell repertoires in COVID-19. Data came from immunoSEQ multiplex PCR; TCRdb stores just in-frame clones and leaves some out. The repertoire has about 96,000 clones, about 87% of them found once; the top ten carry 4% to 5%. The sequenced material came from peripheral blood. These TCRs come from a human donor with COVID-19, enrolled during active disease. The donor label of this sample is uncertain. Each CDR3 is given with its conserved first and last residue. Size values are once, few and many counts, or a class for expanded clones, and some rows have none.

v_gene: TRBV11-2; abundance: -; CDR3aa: CASSRAGPAYNEQFF
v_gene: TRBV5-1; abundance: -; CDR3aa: CASSRDSYGYTF
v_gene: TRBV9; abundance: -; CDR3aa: CASSVVEEPYTEAFF
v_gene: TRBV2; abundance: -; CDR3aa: CASSEAAIRQGSEKLFF
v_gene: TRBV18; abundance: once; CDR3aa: CASSITISPRRTGGDEQYF
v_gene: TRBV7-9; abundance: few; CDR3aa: CASSPAGGQETQYF
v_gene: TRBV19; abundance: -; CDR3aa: CASSIQGQNEKLFF
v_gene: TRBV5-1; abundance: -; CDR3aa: CASSLAGTGAGELFF
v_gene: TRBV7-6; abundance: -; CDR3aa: CASTHVDRGTPGELFF
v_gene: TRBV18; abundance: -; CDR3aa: CASSPGRADNSPLHF
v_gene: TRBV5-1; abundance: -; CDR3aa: CASSSAGQGLEQYF
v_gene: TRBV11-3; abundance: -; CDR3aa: CASSWTGRAFF
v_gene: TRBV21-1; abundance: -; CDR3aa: CASSKDRGPGNSPLHF
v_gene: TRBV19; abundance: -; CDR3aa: CASSSGHRRTDTQYF
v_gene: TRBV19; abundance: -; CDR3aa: CASSIAAGETQYF
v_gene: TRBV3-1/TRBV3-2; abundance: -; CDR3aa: CASSPRGTDTQYF
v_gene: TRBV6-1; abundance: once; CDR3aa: CASSGGRDRSGTEAFF
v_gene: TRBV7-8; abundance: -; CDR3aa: CASSLARTGAEREQYF
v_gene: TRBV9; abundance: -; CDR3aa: CASSVRQFANTGELFF
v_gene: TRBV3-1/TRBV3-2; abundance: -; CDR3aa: CASSPGGWNTEAFF
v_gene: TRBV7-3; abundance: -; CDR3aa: CASSMLGGGNTEAFF
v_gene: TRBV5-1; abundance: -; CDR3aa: CASSLDDRASYGYTF
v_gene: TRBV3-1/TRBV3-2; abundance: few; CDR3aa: CASSQVRNTIYF
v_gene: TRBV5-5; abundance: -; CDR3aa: CASSLGGTGEKLFF
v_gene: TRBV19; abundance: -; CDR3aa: CATNDPGNSPLHF
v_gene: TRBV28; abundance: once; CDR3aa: CASSSSTGGAGGNTIYF
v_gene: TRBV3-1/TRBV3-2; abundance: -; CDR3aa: CASSRQPDRGAIQYF
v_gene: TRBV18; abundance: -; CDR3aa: CASSPGRGNEKLFF
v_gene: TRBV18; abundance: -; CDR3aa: CASSPPSGAGMNTEAFF
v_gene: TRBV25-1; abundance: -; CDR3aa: CASSEWGGGADEQYF
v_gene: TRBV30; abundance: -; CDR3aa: CAWSTGGGYTF